This T cell receptor (beta chain) was sequenced for a study of OX40 agonist ivuxolimab in advanced cancers. At the level of the study: Patients were given ivuxolimab, an antibody that agonizes OX40 (CD134). Participants averaged 60 years of age (range roughly 23 to 80) and were under 90% male.

Collection of blood occurred at baseline, at cycle 4 day 1, and at cycle 7 day 1. Study-wide points: Dosing at 0.1 to 3.0 mg/kg was accompanied by clonal expansion of CD4+ and CD8+ blood T cells by week 6.

This CDR3 comprises 12 residues. The V and J ends lost 4 bases and 3 bases respectively, with 9 bases between them. CDR1 and CDR2 (germline): SQVTM, ANQGSEA. Here immunoSEQ multiplex PCR was the method, and the copy in TCRdb shows in-frame clones only, minus some. The sample lists approximately 44,000 clones, approximately 84% occurring once. This clone has a handful of counts. Its specificity is not known. This sample also contains other DNA sequences that code for the same CDR3. Source: CD4+ or CD8+ T cells sorted from blood, taken in a trial of the OX40 agonist ivuxolimab. This clonotype was sampled from an adult with an advanced solid tumor such as melanoma, head and neck, liver or kidney cancer. The V and J genes are TRBV29-1 and TRBJ1-1; D is uncertain. This chain's CDR3 is CSVVHRDTEAFF. CDR3 in DNA: TGCAGCGTTGTTCATCGGGACACTGAAGCTTTCTTT.